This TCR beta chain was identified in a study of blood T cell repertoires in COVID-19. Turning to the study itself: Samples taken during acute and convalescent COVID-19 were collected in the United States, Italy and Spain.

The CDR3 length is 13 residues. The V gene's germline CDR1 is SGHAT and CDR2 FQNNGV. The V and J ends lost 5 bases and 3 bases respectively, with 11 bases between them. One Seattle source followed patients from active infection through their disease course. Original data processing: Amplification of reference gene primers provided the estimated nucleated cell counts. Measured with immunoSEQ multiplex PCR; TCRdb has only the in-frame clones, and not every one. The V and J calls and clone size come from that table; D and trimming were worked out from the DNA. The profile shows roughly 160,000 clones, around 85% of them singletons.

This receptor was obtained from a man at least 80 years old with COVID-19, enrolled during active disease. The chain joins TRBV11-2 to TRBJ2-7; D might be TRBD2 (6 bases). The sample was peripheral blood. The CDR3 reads CASSHGRGYEQYF. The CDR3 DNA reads TGTGCCAGCAGCCACGGGCGGGGCTACGAGCAGTACTTC.